The next 27 T cell receptor beta chains were all read from a single sample in a study of a mutant IDH1 vaccine in newly diagnosed glioma. As for time point: week 35, safety follow-up. In every dose of vaccine, 300 ug of mutant IDH1 20-mer peptide was given alongside topical imiquimod. Their specific antigens are unknown. The data were produced by immunoSEQ multiplex PCR, yet TCRdb's version contains in-frame clones alone and is incomplete. The sample contains about 46,000 clones, roughly 92% of which appear only once. The sequencing used PBMCs, collected from a glioma patient whose treatment included an IDH1 peptide vaccine. The receptor set was obtained from a middle-aged man with glioma.

J is TRBJ2-5 and V is TRBV11-2; 10 bases are a match to TRBD2. Germline CDR1 reads SGHAT; CDR2 reads FQNNGV. The CDR3 length is 17 residues. V was pared by 1 base and J by 7 bases, with 12 bases of the junction left unmatched. The CDR3 bases are TGTGCCAGCAGCTTAGGGAGACTAGCGGGTTCCGCGAGGACCCAGTACTTC. This gives the protein CASSLGRLAGSARTQYF. Full variable domain (outside the CDR3, taken from reference TRBV11-2 and TRBJ2-5): EAGVAQSPRYKIIEKRQSVAFWCNPISGHATLYWYQQILGQGPKLLIQFQNNGVVDDSQLPKDRFSAERLKGVDSTLKIQPAKLEDSAVYLCASSLGRLAGSARTQYFGPGTRLLVL.

The chain couples TRBV11-2 to TRBJ2-5, with 10 bases matching TRBD2. V lost 2 bases to trimming and J lost 5 bases; unmatched junction nucleotides: 2. The CDR3 is 14 amino acids. Per the germline V gene, CDR1 is SGHAT and CDR2 is FQNNGV. The CDR3 protein is CASSLLAGGETQYF. The CDR3 region has the DNA TGTGCCAGCAGCTTATTAGCGGGGGGTGAGACCCAGTACTTC.

This sequence joins TRBV6-1 and TRBJ1-5; a possible D gene is TRBD1 (5 bases). This CDR3 has 15 amino acids. V was shortened by 2 bases and J by 6 bases, with 14 bases between the two germline ends. Germline V lookup: CDR1 MNHNS, CDR2 SASEGT. The CDR3 DNA reads as TGTGCCAGCAGTGAATTGGCGGCAGGGACTCAGCCCCAGCATTTT. It encodes CASSELAAGTQPQHF.

The V call is TRBV6-5, the J call TRBJ2-3; D call uncertain. Germline CDR1 and CDR2: MNHEY and SVGAGI. V dropped 2 bases and J dropped 1 base, with 10 bases sitting between them. The CDR3 is 15 amino acids. The CDR3 is CASSYRSWGTDTQYF. CDR3 bases: TGTGCCAGCAGTTACCGCAGTTGGGGCACAGATACGCAGTATTTT.

As to this clone: Other DNA sequences in the same sample also yield this CDR3. This chain connects TRBV5-1 to TRBJ2-7; D assignment may be TRBD1 or TRBD2 (6 bases each). Germline loops: CDR1 SGHRS, CDR2 YFSETQ. The CDR3 runs 15 residues. The V end was cut by 0 bases, the J end by 0 bases, with 10 bases between. As DNA, the CDR3 is TGCGCCAGCAGCTTGGCCGGGGGCAACTCCTACGAGCAGTACTTC. This gives the protein CASSLAGGNSYEQYF.

The CDR3, as DNA: TGTGCCACCGGGAAGGTTCAAGAGACCCAGTACTTC. This encodes CATGKVQETQYF. The chain joins TRBV10-3 to TRBJ2-5; the D gene is possibly TRBD2 (5 bases). The V gene's germline CDR1 is ENHRY and CDR2 SYGVKD. The CDR3 is made up of 12 amino acids. Trimming shortened V by 10 bases and J by 2 bases, and 11 bases separated the two germline ends.

The chain links TRBV5-8 to TRBJ2-7; 9 nucleotides line up with TRBD1. The CDR3 has 16 amino acids. The germline gives CDR1 SGHTS, CDR2 YDEGEE. V lost 3 bases and J lost 3; bases outside the gene matches: 10. The CDR3 region is CASSSVPGTGNYEQYF. The CDR3 bases are TGTGCCAGCAGCTCGGTCCCCGGGACAGGGAACTACGAGCAGTACTTC.

This clone has just a few counts. V is TRBV7-8 and J is TRBJ2-7; 14 bases are shared with TRBD2. Germline V gene sequence: CDR1 SGHVS, CDR2 FQNEAQ. V lost 0 bases and J lost 3; bases outside the gene matches: 4. This CDR3 region has 17 residues. CDR3 protein: CASSLALGLAGDYEQYF. In DNA, the CDR3 is TGTGCCAGCAGCTTAGCCCTGGGACTAGCGGGAGACTACGAGCAGTACTTC.

V and J are TRBV7-8 and TRBJ1-2; D is uncertain. Germline V CDR1 and CDR2: SGHVS, FQNEAQ. CDR3 length: 14 amino acids. V shed 1 base and J shed 3 bases, with 9 bases lying between them. The CDR3 sequence: CASSLEAGYYGYTF. The DNA of the CDR3 is TGTGCCAGCAGCTTAGAGGCAGGCTACTATGGCTACACCTTC.

This clone was counted once. The chain uses TRBV2 and TRBJ2-5; no reliable D call. V lost 6 bases and J lost 5, with 13 bases in between. The CDR3 is made up of 13 amino acids. The germline CDR1 and CDR2 sequences are SNHLY and FYNNEI. CDR3 nucleotide sequence: TGTGCCAGCAGCCGACTTATTGGGGAGACCCAGTACTTC. Its translation: CASSRLIGETQYF.

The chain is built from TRBV4-1 and TRBJ2-2, with D possibly matching TRBD1 (6 bases). V was trimmed by 3 bases and J by 5 bases, leaving 10 bases between them. CDR1 is MGHRA and CDR2 is YSYEKL in the germline V gene. The CDR3 extends over 14 amino acids. The CDR3 spells CASSHGQRTGELFF. The CDR3 nucleotides read TGCGCCAGCAGCCATGGACAGCGAACCGGGGAGCTGTTTTTT.

The V and J genes are TRBV19 and TRBJ2-7; perhaps TRBD2 as D (5 bases). Germline V gene lookup returns CDR1 LNHDA and CDR2 SQIVND (reference sequence). The CDR3 length is 14 residues. The V gene lost 3 bases and the J gene lost 2 bases, with 11 bases spanning the gap. CDR3 in amino acids: CASSISGITYEQYF. As DNA, the CDR3 is TGTGCCAGTAGTATCTCCGGGATTACCTACGAGCAGTACTTC.

The gene calls are TRBV2 and TRBJ1-5; D possibly corresponds to TRBD1 (5 bases). Germline V gene sequence: CDR1 SNHLY, CDR2 FYNNEI. The V end was cut by 5 bases, the J end by 4 bases, with 9 bases between. The CDR3 loop spans 13 amino acids. Here the CDR3 reads CASSPRENQPQHF. DNA of the CDR3: TGTGCCAGCAGTCCCAGGGAGAATCAGCCCCAGCATTTT.

The CDR3 region is CASSESKNSPLHF. CDR3 nucleotides: TGCGCCAGCAGTGAGTCGAAGAATTCACCCCTCCACTTT. The V and J genes are TRBV10-2 and TRBJ1-6, with D hard to call. Per germline, CDR1 WSHSY and CDR2 SAAADI. V was pared by 0 bases and J by 7 bases, with 4 bases between. The CDR3 spans 13 residues.

With respect to this clone: The junction shows a germline mismatch at one end, possibly a read error. The chain recombines TRBV4-3 with TRBJ1-1; no firm D call. CDR1 and CDR2 from the germline V gene are LGHNA and YSLEER. The CDR3 loop spans 16 amino acids. The CDR3 DNA reads as TGCGCCAGCAGCCAAGACGGCACCGCGGGGAACACTAAAGCTTTCTTT. Translated: CASSQDGTAGNTKAFF.

Remarks on this clone: An end of the junction does not agree with germline; a read error may underlie this. J is TRBJ2-1 and V is TRBV7-7; TRBD2 matches at 12 bases. The CDR3 sequence is 15 residues long. CDR1 is SSHAT and CDR2 is FNYEAQ in the germline V gene (reference sequence). As DNA, the CDR3 is TGTGCTAGCAGCGACGGACTAGCGGGGTACAATGAGCAGTTCTTC. Translated: CASSDGLAGYNEQFF.

This sequence joins TRBV30 and TRBJ1-1; D call uncertain. CDR3 size: 13 residues. V shed 1 base and J shed 5 bases, with 11 bases lying between them. The germline gives CDR1 GTSNPN, CDR2 SVGIG (reference sequence). The CDR3 sequence is CAWSDLGETEAFF. Here the CDR3 DNA reads TGTGCCTGGAGTGATTTGGGAGAAACTGAAGCTTTCTTT.

V gene TRBV9 combines with J gene TRBJ2-5, with 12 bases aligning to TRBD1. The germline gives CDR1 SGDLS, CDR2 YYNGEE. This CDR3 has 15 amino acids. J lost 6 bases, V lost 3 bases, and 6 bases had no gene match. The CDR3 DNA follows: TGTGCCAGCAGCGGGGGACAGGGGGCTTTGAAGACCCAGTACTTC. It yields the protein CASSGGQGALKTQYF. Using reference TRBV9 and TRBJ2-5 for the parts outside the CDR3, the full variable domain is DSGVTQTPKHLITATGQRVTLRCSPRSGDLSVYWYQQSLDQGLQFLIQYYNGEERAKGNILERFSAQQFPDLHSELNLSSLELGDSALYFCASSGGQGALKTQYFGPGTRLLVL.

The rearrangement uses TRBV6-5 and TRBJ2-4; 8 nucleotides line up with TRBD2. V was pared by 5 bases and J by 7 bases, with 10 bases of the junction left unmatched. Germline lookup yields CDR1 MNHEY and CDR2 SVGAGI. This CDR3 spans 15 amino acids. CDR3 sequence (DNA): TGTGCCAGCAGTCCCGGGGTAGCGGGATATAACATTCAGTACTTC. Protein sequence: CASSPGVAGYNIQYF.

The rearrangement links TRBV29-1 to TRBJ2-7; 7 positions match TRBD2. CDR3 size: 18 residues. Germline V gene lookup returns CDR1 SQVTM and CDR2 ANQGSEA. V was clipped by 6 bases and J by 2 bases; unmatched bases: 22. The CDR3 region has the DNA TGCAGCGTCCTCGTCCGGGGAAGATGGGGGAGGGAGACCTACGAGCAGTACTTC. Encoded protein: CSVLVRGRWGRETYEQYF.

V usage is TRBV6-5 and J usage is TRBJ2-3; TRBD2 agrees at 7 bases. The V segment lost 0 bases and the J segment 0 bases; nucleotides outside the gene matches: 0. Germline assignment: CDR1 MNHEY and CDR2 SVGAGI. There are 15 residues in the CDR3. CDR3 in amino acids: CASSYSGLSTDTQYF. CDR3 in DNA: TGTGCCAGCAGTTACTCGGGACTAAGCACAGATACGCAGTATTTT.

The chain links TRBV5-4 to TRBJ2-1; D unresolved. This CDR3 has 16 amino acids. Trimming stripped 0 bases from V and 4 bases from J, with 14 bases between. Germline V lookup: CDR1 SGHNT, CDR2 YYREEE (reference sequence). This CDR3 is CASSLGAATPYNEQFF. DNA for the CDR3: TGTGCCAGCAGCTTGGGCGCGGCGACACCGTACAATGAGCAGTTCTTC.

In DNA, the CDR3 is TGTGCCATTAGGGCGGGGCGGGAGAACTCCTACGAGCAGTACTTC. Translation: CAIRAGRENSYEQYF. The chain joins TRBV28 to TRBJ2-7; 7 nucleotides align to TRBD2. The V and J ends lost 10 bases and 0 bases, in that order; junction bases with no gene match: 12. This CDR3 is built from 15 residues. Germline V gene lookup returns CDR1 MDHEN and CDR2 SYDVKM. Filled out from reference TRBV28 and TRBJ2-7, the complete variable domain reads DVKVTQSSRYLVKRTGEKVFLECVQDMDHENMFWYRQDPGLGLRLIYFSYDVKMKEKGDIPEGYSVSREKKERFSLILESASTNQTSMYLCAIRAGRENSYEQYFGPGTRLTVT.

The chain joins TRBV2 to TRBJ2-1; 10 nucleotides align to TRBD2. V lost 6 bases to trimming and J lost 12 bases; unmatched junction nucleotides: 11. The CDR3 spans 14 residues. Germline-derived CDR1 and CDR2 are SNHLY and FYNNEI. CDR3 protein: CASRGLASSPGQFF. CDR3 nucleotide sequence: TGTGCCAGCAGGGGACTAGCGTCCTCTCCGGGGCAGTTCTTC.

The chain combines TRBV27 with TRBJ2-7; 10 nucleotides align to TRBD2. Germline loops: CDR1 MNHEY, CDR2 SMNVEV (reference sequence). Trimming cost V 5 bases and J 0 bases; bases outside gene matches: 4. The CDR3 totals 15 residues. CDR3 residues: CASSQSGGGSYEQYF. In DNA, the CDR3 is TGTGCCAGCAGTCAAAGCGGGGGGGGCTCCTACGAGCAGTACTTC.

The sample holds one count of this clone. The chain carries TRBV5-1 and TRBJ2-3; possible D gene TRBD2, 5 bases. V was clipped by 4 bases and J by 3 bases, with 12 bases between them. The germline V gene encodes CDR1 SGHRS and CDR2 YFSETQ. The CDR3 is 14 residues long. In nucleotides, the CDR3 is TGCGCCAGCAGCGTTACAACTAGGACAGATACGCAGTATTTT. Translation gives CASSVTTRTDTQYF.

The genes are TRBV27 and TRBJ2-5; 9 nucleotides line up with TRBD1. The CDR3 runs to 15 residues. Germline CDR1 and CDR2: MNHEY and SMNVEV (reference sequence). Trimming removed 5 bases from V and 6 bases from J; junction bases left unmatched: 10. The CDR3 reads CASSLTGGAVKTQYF. As DNA, the CDR3 is TGTGCCAGCAGTCTCACAGGGGGCGCGGTCAAGACCCAGTACTTC.